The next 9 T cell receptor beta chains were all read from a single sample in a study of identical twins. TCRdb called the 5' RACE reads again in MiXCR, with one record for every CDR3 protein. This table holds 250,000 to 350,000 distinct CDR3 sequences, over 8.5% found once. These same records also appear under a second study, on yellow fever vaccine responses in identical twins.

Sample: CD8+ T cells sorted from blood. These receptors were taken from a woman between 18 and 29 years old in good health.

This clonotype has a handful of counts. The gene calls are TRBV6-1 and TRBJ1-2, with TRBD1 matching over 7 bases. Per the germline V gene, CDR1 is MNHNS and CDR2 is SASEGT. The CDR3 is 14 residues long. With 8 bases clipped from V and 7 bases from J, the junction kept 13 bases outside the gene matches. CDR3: CASLERGLSSGYTF. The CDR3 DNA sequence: TGTGCCAGCCTCGAAAGGGGGCTGTCGTCTGGCTACACCTTC.

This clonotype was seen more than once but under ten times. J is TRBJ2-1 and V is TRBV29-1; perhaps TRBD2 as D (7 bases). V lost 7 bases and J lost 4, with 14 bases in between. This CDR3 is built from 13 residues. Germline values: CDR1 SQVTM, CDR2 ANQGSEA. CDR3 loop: CSGGGGLYNEQFF. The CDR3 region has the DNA TGCAGCGGAGGGGGAGGGTTGTACAATGAGCAGTTCTTC.

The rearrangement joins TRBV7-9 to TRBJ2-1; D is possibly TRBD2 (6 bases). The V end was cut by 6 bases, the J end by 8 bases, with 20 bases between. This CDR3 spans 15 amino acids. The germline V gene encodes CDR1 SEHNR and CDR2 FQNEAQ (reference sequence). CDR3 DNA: TGTGCCAGCAGTTGGGACTTACAGGCTAGGGATGAGCAGTTCTTC. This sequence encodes CASSWDLQARDEQFF.

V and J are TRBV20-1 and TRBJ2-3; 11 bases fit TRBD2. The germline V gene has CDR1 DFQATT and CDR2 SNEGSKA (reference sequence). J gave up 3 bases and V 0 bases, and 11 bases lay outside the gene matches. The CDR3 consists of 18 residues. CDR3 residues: CSARDLLAGGRATDTQYF. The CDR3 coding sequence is TGCAGTGCTAGAGATCTTTTAGCGGGGGGGCGTGCGACAGATACGCAGTATTTT.

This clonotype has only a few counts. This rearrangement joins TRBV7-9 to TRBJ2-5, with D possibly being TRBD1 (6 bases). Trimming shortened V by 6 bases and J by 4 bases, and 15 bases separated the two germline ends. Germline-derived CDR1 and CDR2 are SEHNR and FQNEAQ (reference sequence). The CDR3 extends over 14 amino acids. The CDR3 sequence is CASSKPQGRETQYF. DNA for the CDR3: TGTGCCAGCAGTAAACCCCAGGGGAGAGAGACCCAGTACTTC.

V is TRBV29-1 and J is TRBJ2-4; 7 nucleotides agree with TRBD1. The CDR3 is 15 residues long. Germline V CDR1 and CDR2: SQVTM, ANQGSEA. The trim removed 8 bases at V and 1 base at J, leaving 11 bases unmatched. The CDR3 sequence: CSPAYQQGAKNIQYF. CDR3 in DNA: TGCAGCCCGGCTTACCAACAGGGGGCCAAAAACATTCAGTACTTC.

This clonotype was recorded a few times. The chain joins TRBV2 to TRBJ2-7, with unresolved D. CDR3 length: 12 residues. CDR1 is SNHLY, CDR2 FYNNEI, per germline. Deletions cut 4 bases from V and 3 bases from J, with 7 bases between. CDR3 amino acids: CASSGPDYEQYF. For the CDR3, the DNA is TGTGCCAGCAGTGGCCCAGACTACGAGCAGTACTTC. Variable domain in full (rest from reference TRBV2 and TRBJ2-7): EPEVTQTPSHQVTQMGQEVILRCVPISNHLYFYWYRQILGQKVEFLVSFYNNEISEKSEIFDDQFSVERPDGSNFTLKIRSTKLEDSAMYFCASSGPDYEQYFGPGTRLTVT.

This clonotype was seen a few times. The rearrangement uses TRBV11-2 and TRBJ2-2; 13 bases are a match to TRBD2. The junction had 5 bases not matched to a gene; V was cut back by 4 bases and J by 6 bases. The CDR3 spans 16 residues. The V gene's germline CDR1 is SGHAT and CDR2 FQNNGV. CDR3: CASSWTSGSLSGELFF. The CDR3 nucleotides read TGTGCCAGCAGCTGGACTAGCGGGAGTCTGTCCGGGGAGCTGTTTTTT.

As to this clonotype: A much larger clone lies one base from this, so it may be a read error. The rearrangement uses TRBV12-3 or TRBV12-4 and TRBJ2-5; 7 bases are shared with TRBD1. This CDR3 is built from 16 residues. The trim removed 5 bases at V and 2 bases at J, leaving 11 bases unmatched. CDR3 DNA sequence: TGTGCCAGCAGTCTACGAATGACAGGGTATCAAGAGACCCAGTACTTC. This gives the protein CASSLRMTGYQETQYF.